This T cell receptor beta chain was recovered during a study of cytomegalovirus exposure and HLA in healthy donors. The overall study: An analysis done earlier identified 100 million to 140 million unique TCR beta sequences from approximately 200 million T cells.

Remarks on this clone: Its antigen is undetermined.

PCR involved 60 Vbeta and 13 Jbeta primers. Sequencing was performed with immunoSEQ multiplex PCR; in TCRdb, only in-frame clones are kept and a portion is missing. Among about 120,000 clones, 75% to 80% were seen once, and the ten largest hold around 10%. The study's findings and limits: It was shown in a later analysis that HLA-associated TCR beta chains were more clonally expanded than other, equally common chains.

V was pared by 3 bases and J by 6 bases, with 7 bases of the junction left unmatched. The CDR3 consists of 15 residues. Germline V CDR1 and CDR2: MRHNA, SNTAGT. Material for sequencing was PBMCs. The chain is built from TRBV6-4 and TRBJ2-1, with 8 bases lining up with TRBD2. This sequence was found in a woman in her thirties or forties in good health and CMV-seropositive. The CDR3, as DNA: TGTGCCAGCAGTGAAAAAGCGGGGGCCAGCAATGAGCAGTTCTTC. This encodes CASSEKAGASNEQFF.